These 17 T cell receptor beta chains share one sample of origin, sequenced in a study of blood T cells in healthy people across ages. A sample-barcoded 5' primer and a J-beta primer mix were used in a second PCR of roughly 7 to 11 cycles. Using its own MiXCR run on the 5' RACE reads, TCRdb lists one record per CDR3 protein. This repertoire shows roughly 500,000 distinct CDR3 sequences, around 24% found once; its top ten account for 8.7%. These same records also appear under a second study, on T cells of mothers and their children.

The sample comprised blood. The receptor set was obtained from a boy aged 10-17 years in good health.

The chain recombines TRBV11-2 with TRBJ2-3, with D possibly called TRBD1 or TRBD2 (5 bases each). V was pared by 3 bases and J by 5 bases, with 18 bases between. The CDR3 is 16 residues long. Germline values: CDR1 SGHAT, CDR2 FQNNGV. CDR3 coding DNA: TGTGCCAGCAGCTTTTACGGGACCCTGCAGGGAGATACGCAGTATTTT. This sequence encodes CASSFYGTLQGDTQYF.

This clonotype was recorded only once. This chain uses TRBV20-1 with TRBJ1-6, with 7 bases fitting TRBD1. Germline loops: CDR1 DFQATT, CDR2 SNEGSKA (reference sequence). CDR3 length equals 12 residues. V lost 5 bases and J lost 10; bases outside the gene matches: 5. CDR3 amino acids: CSARQGGSPLHF. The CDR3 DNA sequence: TGCAGTGCTCGACAGGGAGGCTCACCCCTCCACTTT.

CDR3 nucleotide sequence: TGCAGCGTTACTCCGCCAGGGACTAGCGGGAGGAATACCGGGGAGCTGTTTTTT. Residues: CSVTPPGTSGRNTGELFF. The chain recombines TRBV29-1 with TRBJ2-2; TRBD2 matches 15 bases. Germline-derived CDR1 and CDR2 are SQVTM and ANQGSEA. V lost 5 bases, J lost 5 bases, and 12 bases stayed unmatched. This CDR3 has 18 amino acids.

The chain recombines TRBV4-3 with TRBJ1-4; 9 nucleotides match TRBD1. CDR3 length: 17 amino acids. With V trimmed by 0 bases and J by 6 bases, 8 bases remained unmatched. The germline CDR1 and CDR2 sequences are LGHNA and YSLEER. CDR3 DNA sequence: TGCGCCAGCAGCCAAGAAAACTCGGGGACAGGGTATGAAAAACTGTTTTTT. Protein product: CASSQENSGTGYEKLFF.

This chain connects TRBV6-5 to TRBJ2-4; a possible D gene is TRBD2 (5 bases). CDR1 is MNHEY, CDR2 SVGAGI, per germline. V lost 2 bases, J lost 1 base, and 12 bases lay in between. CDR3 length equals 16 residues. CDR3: CASSYGGRAAKNIQYF. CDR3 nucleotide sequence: TGTGCCAGCAGTTACGGAGGACGGGCCGCCAAAAACATTCAGTACTTC.

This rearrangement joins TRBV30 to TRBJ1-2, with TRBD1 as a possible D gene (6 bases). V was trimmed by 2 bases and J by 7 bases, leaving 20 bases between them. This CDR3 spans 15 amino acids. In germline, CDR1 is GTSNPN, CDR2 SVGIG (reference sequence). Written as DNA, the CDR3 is TGTGCCTGGAGTCAAGGGTTTGGGGGCCGAGGTGGCTACACCTTC. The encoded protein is CAWSQGFGGRGGYTF.

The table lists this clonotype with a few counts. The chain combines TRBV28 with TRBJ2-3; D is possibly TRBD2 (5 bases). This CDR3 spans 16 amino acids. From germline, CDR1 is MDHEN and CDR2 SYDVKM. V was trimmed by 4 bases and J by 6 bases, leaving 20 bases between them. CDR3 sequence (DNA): TGTGCCAGCAGTTCTCTTGAGGCAGACGGGGAGGATACGCAGTATTTT. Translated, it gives CASSSLEADGEDTQYF.

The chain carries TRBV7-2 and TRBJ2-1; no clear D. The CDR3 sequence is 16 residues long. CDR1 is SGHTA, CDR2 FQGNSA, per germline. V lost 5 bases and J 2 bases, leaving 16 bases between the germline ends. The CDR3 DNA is TGTGCCAGCAGCCATAACGTCGCGCAGGCCTACAATGAGCAGTTCTTC. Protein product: CASSHNVAQAYNEQFF.

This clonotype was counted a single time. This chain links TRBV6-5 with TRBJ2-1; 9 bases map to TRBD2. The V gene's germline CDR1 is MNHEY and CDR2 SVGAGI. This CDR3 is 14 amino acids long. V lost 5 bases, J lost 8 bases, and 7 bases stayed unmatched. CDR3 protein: CASSVGTSNYEQFF. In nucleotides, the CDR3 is TGTGCCAGCAGTGTCGGGACTAGCAACTATGAGCAGTTCTTC.

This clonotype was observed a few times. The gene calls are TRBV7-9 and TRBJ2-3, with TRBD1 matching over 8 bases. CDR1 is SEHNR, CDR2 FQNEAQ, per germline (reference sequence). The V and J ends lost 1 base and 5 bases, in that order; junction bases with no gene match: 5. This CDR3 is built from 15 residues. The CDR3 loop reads CASSLDRGIGDTQYF. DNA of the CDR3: TGTGCCAGCAGCTTAGACAGGGGGATTGGAGATACGCAGTATTTT.

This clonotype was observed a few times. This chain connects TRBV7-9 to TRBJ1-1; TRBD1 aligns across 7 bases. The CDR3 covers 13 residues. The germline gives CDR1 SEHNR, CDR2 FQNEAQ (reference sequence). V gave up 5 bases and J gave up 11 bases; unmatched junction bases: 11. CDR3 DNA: TGTGCCAGCAGCCCCGACATCCCCAGGGGGGCTTTCTTT. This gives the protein CASSPDIPRGAFF.

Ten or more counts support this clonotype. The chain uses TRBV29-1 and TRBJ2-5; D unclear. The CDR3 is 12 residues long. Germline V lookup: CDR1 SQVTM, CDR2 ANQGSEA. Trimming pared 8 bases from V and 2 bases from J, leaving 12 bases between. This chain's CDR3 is CSPRPLQETQYF. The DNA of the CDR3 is TGCAGCCCCCGACCCTTGCAAGAGACCCAGTACTTC.

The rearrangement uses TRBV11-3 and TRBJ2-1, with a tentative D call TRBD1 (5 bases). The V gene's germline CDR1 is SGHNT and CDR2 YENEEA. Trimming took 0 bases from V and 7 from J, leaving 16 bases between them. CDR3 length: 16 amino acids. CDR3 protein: CASSLEGQGFRNEQFF. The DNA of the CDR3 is TGTGCCAGCAGCTTAGAAGGGCAGGGTTTTAGGAATGAGCAGTTCTTC.

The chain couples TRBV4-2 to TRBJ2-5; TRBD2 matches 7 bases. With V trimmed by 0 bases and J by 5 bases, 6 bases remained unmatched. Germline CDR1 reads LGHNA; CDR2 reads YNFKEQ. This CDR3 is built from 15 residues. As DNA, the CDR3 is TGTGCCAGCAGCCAAGATGGGGAGGGCGAGGAGACCCAGTACTTC. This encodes CASSQDGEGEETQYF.

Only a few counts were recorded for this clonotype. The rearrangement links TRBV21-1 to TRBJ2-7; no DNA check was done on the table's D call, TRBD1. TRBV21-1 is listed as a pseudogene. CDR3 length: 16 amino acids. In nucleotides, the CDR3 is TGTGCCAGCAGCAAAGAGGAGGGGGTTTGGTTCTACGAGCAGTACTTC. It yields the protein CASSKEEGVWFYEQYF.

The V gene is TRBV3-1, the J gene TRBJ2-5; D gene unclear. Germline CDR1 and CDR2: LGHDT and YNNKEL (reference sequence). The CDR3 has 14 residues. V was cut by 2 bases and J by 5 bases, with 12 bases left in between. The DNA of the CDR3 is TGTGCCAGCAGCCAAAAACGTACCAAGGAGACCCAGTACTTC. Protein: CASSQKRTKETQYF.

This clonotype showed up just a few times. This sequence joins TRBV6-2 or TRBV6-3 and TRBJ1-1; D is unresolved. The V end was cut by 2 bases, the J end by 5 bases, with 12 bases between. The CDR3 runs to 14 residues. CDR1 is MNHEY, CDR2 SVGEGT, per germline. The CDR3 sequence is CASSYQTATTEAFF. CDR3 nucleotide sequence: TGTGCCAGCAGTTACCAGACGGCAACAACTGAAGCTTTCTTT.